This T cell receptor beta chain was recorded in a study of cytomegalovirus exposure and HLA in healthy donors. Study-level points and caveats: Rare sequences made up most TCRs, while some public TCRs were found in many donors. It emerged from a later analysis that several of the most significant clusters appeared to be linked to common viral pathogens. TCR beta chain V- and J-gene trimming was linked, in a later analysis, to a missense variant in DCLRE1C.

Concerning this clone itself: Antigen specificity is unknown.

V was pared by 1 base and J by 4 bases, with 5 bases of the junction left unmatched. This CDR3 is 16 amino acids long. Germline V CDR1 and CDR2: MGHDK, SYGVNS. Primers: 60 Vbeta forward and 13 Jbeta reverse. Assay used: immunoSEQ multiplex PCR; TCRdb lists only in-frame clones, some missing. The sample includes about 200,000 clones, approximately 81% of them seen just once. Sequenced: PBMCs. The chain employs TRBV25-1 and TRBJ2-3; 10 positions match TRBD1. This receptor was identified in a young man in good health and CMV-seronegative. The CDR3 reads CASSEFKGTGADTQYF. In DNA form, the CDR3 reads TGTGCCAGCAGTGAATTTAAGGGGACAGGGGCAGATACGCAGTATTTT.